These T cell receptor beta chains were read from a single sample in a study of T cell responses to AZD1222 COVID-19 vaccine. Using immunoSEQ multiplex PCR, the repertoire was profiled, and TCRdb retains in-frame clones only, with some absent. The sample carries 150,000 or so clones, about nine tenths recorded once. Source: peripheral blood, taken 28 days after the second AZD1222 dose. Every receptor here comes from an adult who received the AZD1222 COVID-19 vaccine. Both conserved end residues are part of each CDR3. D genes are given only for firm matches. Only part of the rows carry a size: once, few, many, or a class if the clone is expanded.

size: NA
J: TRBJ2-7
V: TRBV4-1
D: TRBD2
CDR3: CASSQSGRGTYEQYF
DNA: TGCGCCAGCAGCCAGAGCGGGAGGGGAACCTACGAGCAGTACTTC

size: NA
J: TRBJ1-5
V: TRBV6-6
D: NA
CDR3: CASRSKGWGAQPQHF
DNA: TGTGCCAGCAGGAGCAAAGGGTGGGGGGCTCAGCCCCAGCATTTT

size: NA
J: TRBJ2-2
V: TRBV4-1
D: TRBD2
CDR3: CASSQDPGLAENTGELFF
DNA: TGCGCCAGCAGCCAGGATCCGGGACTAGCGGAGAACACCGGGGAGCTGTTTTTT

size: once
J: TRBJ2-1
V: TRBV7-3
D: TRBD2
CDR3: CASSSSGESYNEQFF
DNA: TGTGCCAGCAGCTCTAGCGGGGAATCCTACAATGAGCAGTTCTTC

size: NA
J: TRBJ1-4
V: TRBV9
D: NA
CDR3: CASSVYGTEKLFF
DNA: TGTGCCAGCAGCGTTTACGGGACAGAAAAACTGTTTTTT

size: NA
J: TRBJ1-3
V: TRBV9
D: NA
CDR3: CASSVGIFTGNTIYF
DNA: TGTGCCAGCAGCGTAGGGATCTTTACGGGAAACACCATATATTTT

size: once
J: TRBJ2-5
V: TRBV3-1/TRBV3-2
D: NA
CDR3: CASSQEGETQYF
DNA: TGTGCCAGCAGCCAAGAGGGGGAGACCCAGTACTTC

size: NA
J: TRBJ2-6
V: TRBV19
D: NA
CDR3: CASSGGLSGANVLTF
DNA: TGTGCCAGTAGTGGGGGGCTCTCTGGGGCCAACGTCCTGACTTTC

size: NA
J: TRBJ2-2
V: TRBV24-1
D: TRBD1
CDR3: CATSGPGQGGGGELFF
DNA: TGTGCCACCAGTGGCCCGGGACAGGGCGGTGGCGGGGAGCTGTTTTTT

size: NA
J: TRBJ2-6
V: TRBV6-5
D: NA
CDR3: CASSLGSSGANVLTF
DNA: TGTGCCAGCAGCCTGGGGAGCTCTGGGGCCAACGTCCTGACTTTC

size: few
J: TRBJ1-2
V: TRBV6-1
D: NA
CDR3: CASSEAGGYTF
DNA: TGTGCCAGCAGTGAAGCGGGTGGCTACACCTTC

size: many
J: TRBJ1-5
V: TRBV7-9
D: NA
CDR3: CASSQSNQPQHF
DNA: TGTGCCAGCTCGCAGTCGAATCAGCCCCAGCATTTT

size: NA
J: TRBJ2-4
V: TRBV19
D: NA
CDR3: CASSTAPGRDIQYF
DNA: TGTGCCAGTAGTACCGCACCAGGGCGCGACATTCAGTACTTC

size: NA
J: TRBJ2-7
V: TRBV19
D: NA
CDR3: CASSISLARNYEQYF
DNA: TGTGCCAGTAGTATTTCCCTAGCGAGGAACTACGAGCAGTACTTC

size: NA
J: TRBJ2-2
V: TRBV5-1
D: NA
CDR3: CASSLGNRVIGELFF
DNA: TGCGCCAGCAGCTTAGGGAACAGGGTTATCGGGGAGCTGTTTTTT

size: once
J: TRBJ2-7
V: TRBV19
D: NA
CDR3: CASSIATHSRGRYEQYF
DNA: TGTGCCAGTAGTATAGCAACTCATAGCCGGGGGAGATACGAGCAGTACTTC

size: NA
J: TRBJ1-1
V: TRBV7-9
D: TRBD1
CDR3: CASSLGQLEAFF
DNA: TGTGCCAGCAGCTTGGGACAGCTAGAAGCTTTCTTT

size: NA
J: TRBJ1-2
V: TRBV18
D: NA
CDR3: CASSPDVESRGYTF
DNA: TGTGCCAGCTCTCCTGATGTGGAGTCTCGGGGCTACACCTTC

size: once
J: TRBJ2-1
V: TRBV14
D: TRBD1
CDR3: CASSHLAGQGSNEQFF
DNA: TGTGCCAGCAGCCACCTGGCGGGACAGGGTTCCAATGAGCAGTTCTTC

size: NA
J: TRBJ1-2
V: TRBV4-1
D: NA
CDR3: CASSQDGTRHGYTF
DNA: TGCGCCAGCAGCCAAGACGGGACGCGTCATGGCTACACCTTC

size: NA
J: TRBJ1-2
V: TRBV14
D: NA
CDR3: CASSQAPYGYTF
DNA: TGTGCCAGCAGCCAAGCACCATATGGCTACACCTTC

size: NA
J: TRBJ1-2
V: TRBV30
D: NA
CDR3: CAWSLNYGYTF
DNA: TGTGCCTGGAGCCTTAACTATGGCTACACCTTC

size: NA
J: TRBJ2-7
V: TRBV11-3
D: NA
CDR3: CASSFFYGDEQYF
DNA: TGTGCCAGCAGCTTTTTTTACGGGGACGAGCAGTACTTC

size: few
J: TRBJ1-1
V: TRBV7-2
D: NA
CDR3: CASSLGVQATF
DNA: TGTGCCAGCAGCTTAGGGGTTCAGGCGACGTTT

size: NA
J: TRBJ2-5
V: TRBV5-1
D: TRBD1
CDR3: CASIPDRGREETQYF
DNA: TGCGCCAGCATACCTGATAGGGGGCGTGAGGAGACCCAGTACTTC

size: NA
J: TRBJ1-2
V: TRBV18
D: NA
CDR3: CASSPTWGRANYGYTF
DNA: TGTGCCAGCTCACCGACCTGGGGTCGGGCAAACTATGGCTACACCTTC

size: NA
J: TRBJ1-5
V: TRBV6-6
D: TRBD1
CDR3: CASRDRRTLEDQPQHF
DNA: TGTGCCAGCAGGGACAGGAGGACTTTGGAGGATCAGCCCCAGCATTTT

size: NA
J: TRBJ2-5
V: TRBV9
D: NA
CDR3: CASSPRTAAEETQYF
DNA: TGTGCCAGCAGCCCTCGGACAGCGGCCGAGGAGACCCAGTACTTC